The sequence of this T cell receptor (beta chain) was determined in a study of cytomegalovirus exposure and HLA in healthy donors. Study-wide background: Approximately 170 million T cells yielded more than 90 million unique TCR beta sequences in earlier analysis. Findings and limits, study-wide: CMV serostatus was the only recorded immune exposure for donors.

The ends were cut back, 0 bases at V and 2 bases at J, with 10 bases in the middle. The CDR3 sequence is 15 residues long. Germline CDR1 and CDR2: WNHNN and SYGVQD (reference sequence). PCR employed 60 Vbeta and 13 Jbeta primers. The data were produced by immunoSEQ multiplex PCR, yet TCRdb's version contains in-frame clones alone and is incomplete. Among roughly 140,000 clones listed, about four fifths were seen once. This clone was found a few times. What it recognizes is unknown. The chain carries TRBV10-1 and TRBJ2-5; D may be TRBD1 (5 bases). The source material was PBMCs. This TCR was sampled from a man in his forties or fifties in good health and CMV-seropositive. DNA for the CDR3: TGCGCCAGCAGTGAGTCAAGGGGTTCGCAAGAGACCCAGTACTTC. Translation gives CASSESRGSQETQYF.